These 14 T cell receptor beta chains originate from one sample sequenced in a study of shared T cell receptors in the human thymus. Method: immunoSEQ multiplex PCR; TCRdb's copy keeps in-frame clones and lacks some. The sample carries some 760,000 clones, roughly 88% recorded once. The same data also went into a second study, on human thymus T cells.

The material sequenced was thymocytes. These receptors were taken from a girl in the first two years of life with a congenital heart defect.

The chain is built from TRBV13 and TRBJ1-2, with 9 bases aligning to TRBD1. The length of the CDR3 is 14 residues. The J segment lost 3 bases and the V segment lost 10 bases, leaving 9 bases of the junction unmatched. CDR1 is PRHDT and CDR2 is FYEKMQ in the germline V gene (reference sequence). The DNA for the CDR3 is TGTGCCACAGTTACAGGGGGCCCCTACTATGGCTACACCTTC. This encodes CATVTGGPYYGYTF.

The chain employs TRBV19 and TRBJ2-6, with D possibly matching TRBD1 (6 bases). The CDR3 contains 16 residues. Per the germline V gene, CDR1 is LNHDA and CDR2 is SQIVND (reference sequence). V lost 7 bases, J lost 2 bases, and 15 bases lay in between. The CDR3, as DNA: TGTGCCAGTACCTCCCAGAACAGGGCTGGGGCCAACGTCCTGACTTTC. Translation: CASTSQNRAGANVLTF. Full variable domain (missing parts from reference TRBV19 and TRBJ2-6): DGGITQSPKYLFRKEGQNVTLSCEQNLNHDAMYWYRQDPGQGLRLIYYSQIVNDFQKGDIAEGYSVSREKKESFPLTVTSAQKNPTAFYLCASTSQNRAGANVLTFGAGSRLTVL.

This sequence joins TRBV18 and TRBJ1-1, with D possibly being TRBD1 (6 bases). Germline CDR1 is KGHSH and CDR2 is LQKENI. The CDR3 totals 15 residues. V was cut by 2 bases and J by 1 base, with 11 bases left in between. CDR3 residues: CASSPRGTENTEAFF. The CDR3 nucleotides are TGTGCCAGCTCACCAAGGGGGACGGAGAACACTGAAGCTTTCTTT.

The chain is built from TRBV4-1 and TRBJ2-7; possibly TRBD1 for D (6 bases). V dropped 2 bases and J dropped 0 bases, with 17 bases sitting between them. CDR3 length equals 17 residues. The germline CDR1 and CDR2 sequences are MGHRA and YSYEKL. The DNA of the CDR3 is TGCGCCAGCAGCCAAAGTCTGGGGGCAGCGAGCTCCTACGAGCAGTACTTC. This encodes CASSQSLGAASSYEQYF.

The CDR3 region is CASSLARAKIYEQYF. The CDR3 nucleotides are TGTGCCAGCAGCTTAGCCAGGGCCAAGATATACGAGCAGTACTTC. This chain connects TRBV11-2 to TRBJ2-7; D may be TRBD1 (5 bases). In germline, CDR1 is SGHAT, CDR2 FQNNGV. The V end lost 1 base, the J end lost 4 bases, and 14 bases lay between the germline ends. The CDR3 is 15 residues long.

This clone was seen a handful of times. The chain uses TRBV19 and TRBJ1-2; perhaps TRBD1 as D (5 bases). Trimming cost V 9 bases and J 4 bases, with 18 bases left between them. Germline CDR1 LNHDA, CDR2 SQIVND (reference sequence). The CDR3 has 14 amino acids. The CDR3 sequence: CASNDRAAGYGYTF. The CDR3 region has the DNA TGTGCCAGCAACGACAGAGCCGCCGGCTATGGCTACACCTTC.

The gene calls are TRBV11-2 and TRBJ1-1; D is perhaps TRBD1 (5 bases). The germline V gene encodes CDR1 SGHAT and CDR2 FQNNGV. The CDR3 runs 11 residues. Trimming cost V 7 bases and J 10 bases, with 13 bases left between them. The CDR3 DNA is TGTGCCAGCACCACCCAGGGAGGAGCTTTCTTT. It specifies CASTTQGGAFF.

This chain links TRBV10-3 with TRBJ2-3; perhaps TRBD2 as D (5 bases). This CDR3 has 15 residues. Trimming cost V 7 bases and J 2 bases, with 16 bases left between them. Germline assignment: CDR1 ENHRY and CDR2 SYGVKD. CDR3: CAIKHSERPTDTQYF. The CDR3 DNA is TGTGCCATCAAACACTCTGAGCGGCCCACAGATACGCAGTATTTT.

The chain joins TRBV27 to TRBJ2-7; 13 positions agree with TRBD2. Germline V lookup: CDR1 MNHEY, CDR2 SMNVEV (reference sequence). This CDR3 comprises 17 residues. J gave up 6 bases and V 5 bases, and 13 bases lay outside the gene matches. CDR3 nucleotide sequence: TGTGCCAGCAGTCGAACTTGGACTAGCGGGGGAATAGTCGAGCAGTACTTC. Its translation is CASSRTWTSGGIVEQYF.

The V gene is TRBV19, the J gene TRBJ2-1; D perhaps matches TRBD2 (7 bases). V lost 6 bases to trimming and J lost 9 bases, with 18 bases between them. In germline, CDR1 is LNHDA, CDR2 SQIVND (reference sequence). The CDR3 has 14 residues. The CDR3 region is CASSPGGGAGEQFF. The CDR3 DNA reads as TGTGCCAGTAGCCCGGGTGGGGGGGCTGGTGAGCAGTTCTTC.

The J gene is TRBJ1-1, the V gene TRBV7-4, with unresolved D. V was cut by 5 bases and J by 1 base, with 17 bases left in between. Germline V lookup: CDR1 SGHVT, CDR2 SQSDAQ. The CDR3 totals 16 residues. The CDR3 DNA reads as TGTGCCAGCAGCCACGGTCCGGAGCCAGAGAACACTGAAGCTTTCTTT. As protein: CASSHGPEPENTEAFF.

This clone was recorded only once. The rearrangement links TRBV19 to TRBJ1-5, with D unresolved. The length of the CDR3 is 15 residues. V lost 4 bases and J 0 bases, leaving 10 bases between the germline ends. Germline V gene lookup returns CDR1 LNHDA and CDR2 SQIVND (reference sequence). The CDR3 DNA is TGTGCCAGTAGTAGCGGGCAGCTTAGCAATCAGCCCCAGCATTTT. It codes for CASSSGQLSNQPQHF. The full variable domain, completed using reference TRBV19 and TRBJ1-5, is DGGITQSPKYLFRKEGQNVTLSCEQNLNHDAMYWYRQDPGQGLRLIYYSQIVNDFQKGDIAEGYSVSREKKESFPLTVTSAQKNPTAFYLCASSSGQLSNQPQHFGDGTRLSIL.

The CDR3 sequence is CASSHAANSYEQYF. In nucleotides, the CDR3 is TGTGCCAGCAGTCATGCGGCAAATTCCTACGAGCAGTACTTC. The chain recombines TRBV5-6 with TRBJ2-7, with D uncertain. V was trimmed by 5 bases and J by 1 base, leaving 13 bases between them. The CDR3 spans 14 residues. CDR1 and CDR2 (germline): SGHDT, YYEEEE.

The gene calls are TRBV2 and TRBJ1-2; maybe TRBD1 (6 bases). The CDR3 spans 11 residues. V lost 6 bases, J lost 6 bases, and 8 bases lay in between. Germline V gives CDR1 SNHLY, CDR2 FYNNEI. The CDR3 loop is CASSRQDGYTF. The CDR3 nucleotides read TGTGCCAGCAGCCGACAGGATGGCTACACCTTC.